Listed below are T cell receptor beta chains from one sample, sequenced in a study of T-cell reconstitution after alpha-beta-depleted transplantation in children. TCRdb used MiXCR to reprocess the PCR reads, holding one entry per CDR3 protein. Here the sample spans 600,000 to 700,000 distinct CDR3 sequences, about an eighth being singletons. This specimen consisted of PBMCs, obtained before TCRalphabeta/CD19-depleted stem cell transplant. Every receptor here comes from a girl aged 2 to 10 with congenital amegakaryocytic thrombocytopenia, due to receive a stem cell transplant. Both conserved end residues are part of each CDR3. Each record gives: CDR3 protein, V gene.

CDR3 protein: CASSHASAQGDSPLHF; V gene: TRBV6-5
CDR3 protein: CASSLLASGLAYNEQFF; V gene: TRBV7-9
CDR3 protein: CASSPQGQGAGTGELFF; V gene: TRBV5-1
CDR3 protein: CASSQLSNYGYTF; V gene: TRBV4-1
CDR3 protein: CASSLPARTYEQYF; V gene: TRBV4-1
CDR3 protein: CSARSLRGTSGNYEQYF; V gene: TRBV20-1
CDR3 protein: CSARETQYF; V gene: TRBV20-1
CDR3 protein: CSVDPGQGSNEQYF; V gene: TRBV29-1
CDR3 protein: CASSLVGSRYSYNEQFF; V gene: TRBV11-2
CDR3 protein: CASSTGGGLRSYEQYF; V gene: TRBV19
CDR3 protein: CASTWDSYNEQFF; V gene: TRBV6-6
CDR3 protein: CSAEQGRHQGETQYF; V gene: TRBV20-1
CDR3 protein: CSVGGDGTPFPNEQFF; V gene: TRBV29-1
CDR3 protein: CSAAFIGKNTGELFF; V gene: TRBV20-1
CDR3 protein: CASSLQTDPAGTEAFF; V gene: TRBV9
CDR3 protein: CASSLETRLNEQFF; V gene: TRBV11-2
CDR3 protein: CASSSLGTGNQPQHF; V gene: TRBV12-3/TRBV12-4
CDR3 protein: CASVLTGPEEQYF; V gene: TRBV12-5
CDR3 protein: CSARDAQVPSYEQYF; V gene: TRBV20-1
CDR3 protein: CASSGSSGYHTEAFF; V gene: TRBV6-1
CDR3 protein: CATVAGGPKDEQFF; V gene: TRBV24-1
CDR3 protein: CASSLEIQGGEQFF; V gene: TRBV5-6
CDR3 protein: CAISGEGGPGYEQFF; V gene: TRBV10-3
CDR3 protein: CASSLSVSGTPISTDTQYF; V gene: TRBV5-1
CDR3 protein: CASSLVGREQYF; V gene: TRBV5-1
CDR3 protein: CAIPPSGSYGYTF; V gene: TRBV7-2
CDR3 protein: CASSQAPGQPSIYGYTF; V gene: TRBV14
CDR3 protein: CASSWLAGAYEQYF; V gene: TRBV12-3/TRBV12-4
CDR3 protein: CSVSGGSQGYEQYF; V gene: TRBV29-1
CDR3 protein: CASSQDLVEQFF; V gene: TRBV4-1
CDR3 protein: CASSLAQGVMTLGGYTF; V gene: TRBV7-6
CDR3 protein: CSAQVPKNIQYF; V gene: TRBV29-1
CDR3 protein: CSASLTGSYEQYF; V gene: TRBV20-1
CDR3 protein: CASSSLIGGSNQPQHF; V gene: TRBV27
CDR3 protein: CASSFASGEAFF; V gene: TRBV12-3/TRBV12-4
CDR3 protein: CASSRGWNYGYTF; V gene: TRBV14
CDR3 protein: CASSLGRFSEQFF; V gene: TRBV7-8
CDR3 protein: CSALPGPPEKETQYF; V gene: TRBV20-1
CDR3 protein: CASSERTGGNYEQYF; V gene: TRBV10-1
CDR3 protein: CSASFGGGTGPSYEQYF; V gene: TRBV20-1
CDR3 protein: CSAPAGRRDIQYF; V gene: TRBV20-1
CDR3 protein: CASSLRTSGKHTDTQYF; V gene: TRBV12-3/TRBV12-4
CDR3 protein: CSASAGLAGDTYEQYF; V gene: TRBV20-1